One sample yielded the 19 T cell receptor beta chains listed below, sequenced in a study of monozygotic twins with inflammatory bowel disease. TCRdb derives one entry per CDR3 protein from the 5' RACE reads, leaving out DNA. The specimen's table records approximately 400,000 distinct CDR3 sequences. The sample was blood. The receptors were sampled from a human donor with ulcerative colitis or Crohn's disease, or a healthy co-twin of an affected twin (not recorded which).

J is TRBJ1-2 and V is TRBV7-2; no DNA is available, so the TRBD1 call from TCRdb remains unchecked. The V gene's germline CDR1 is SGHTA and CDR2 FQGNSA. This CDR3 comprises 16 residues. CDR3: CASSLATGPGAYGYTF.

CDR3: CASHGSWGTQYF. The chain employs TRBV18 and TRBJ2-5; TCRdb picks TRBD1, but there is no DNA to check that call. The CDR3 covers 12 residues. Germline assignment: CDR1 KGHSH and CDR2 LQKENI.

The V and J genes are TRBV11-1 and TRBJ2-6; checking the TCRdb D call of TRBD1 is not possible without DNA. Germline V gives CDR1 SGHAT, CDR2 FQDESV (reference sequence). This CDR3 region has 15 residues. The CDR3 reads CASSPPYSGANVLTF.

The V call is TRBV5-1, the J call TRBJ2-2; without DNA, the TCRdb call of TRBD2 cannot be checked. From germline, CDR1 is SGHRS and CDR2 YFSETQ. The CDR3 is made up of 15 amino acids. The CDR3: CASSLGLADTGELFF.

The chain is built from TRBV11-2 and TRBJ2-7; TCRdb's D call of TRBD1 is untestable without DNA. Germline CDR1 and CDR2: SGHAT and FQNNGV. This CDR3 spans 15 amino acids. The CDR3 sequence: CASSRGTGETYEQYF.

The CDR3: CASSDGSRIDNQPQHF. This chain links TRBV6-1 with TRBJ1-5. CDR1 is MNHNS and CDR2 is SASEGT in the germline V gene. The CDR3 runs to 16 residues.

This rearrangement joins TRBV4-1 to TRBJ1-5. The CDR3 loop spans 13 amino acids. Germline values: CDR1 MGHRA, CDR2 YSYEKL. This CDR3 reads CASSPLAAQPQHF.

The gene calls are TRBV5-1 and TRBJ2-1; TCRdb's D call of TRBD1 is untestable without DNA. The germline CDR1 and CDR2 sequences are SGHRS and YFSETQ. CDR3 length: 19 amino acids. The CDR3 here is CASSWRDRGRSTVLNEQFF.

The chain has TRBV30 and TRBJ1-5; TCRdb outputs TRBD1, but without DNA this stays unchecked. Germline V gene lookup returns CDR1 GTSNPN and CDR2 SVGIG (reference sequence). The CDR3 sequence is 16 residues long. This CDR3 reads CAWGPGGWGANQPQHF.

The rearrangement links TRBV18 to TRBJ1-1. The CDR3 totals 15 residues. Germline loops: CDR1 KGHSH, CDR2 LQKENI. CDR3 protein: CASSSSPVGWTEAFF.

The chain employs TRBV6-5 and TRBJ2-2; the TCRdb call, TRBD1, lacks DNA for checking. CDR3 length: 12 amino acids. Germline assignment: CDR1 MNHEY and CDR2 SVGAGI. This CDR3 reads CATHGRHGELFF.

V is TRBV5-1 and J is TRBJ1-5; TCRdb returns TRBD1, unconfirmable since there is no DNA. The CDR3 sequence is 17 residues long. From germline, CDR1 is SGHRS and CDR2 YFSETQ. The CDR3 sequence: CASSRLPAGDSNQPQHF.

The chain uses TRBV11-2 and TRBJ2-1; the TRBD1 assignment by TCRdb is unverifiable without DNA. The CDR3 loop spans 15 amino acids. Germline V gives CDR1 SGHAT, CDR2 FQNNGV. The chain's CDR3 is CASSHLLAAPIFSGF.

The chain is built from TRBV29-1 and TRBJ2-3. The CDR3 is 12 residues long. In germline, CDR1 is SQVTM, CDR2 ANQGSEA. This CDR3 reads CSVAGGSDTQYF.

This chain joins TRBV4-2 and TRBJ1-2; TCRdb reports TRBD1, a call that lacks DNA to check it against. The germline CDR1 and CDR2 sequences are LGHNA and YNFKEQ. CDR3 length equals 15 residues. The CDR3 reads CASSQGTDTNYGYTF.

The rearrangement links TRBV12-3 or TRBV12-4 to TRBJ1-2; absent DNA, TCRdb's TRBD1 call cannot be checked. CDR3 length: 13 amino acids. CDR3 sequence reads: CASSLNTGYGYTF.

The chain couples TRBV18 to TRBJ2-3; absent DNA, TCRdb's TRBD1 call cannot be checked. The CDR3 length is 14 residues. The germline V gene has CDR1 KGHSH and CDR2 LQKENI. The CDR3 loop is CASSPRTGLDTQYF.

The chain carries TRBV7-2 and TRBJ2-2; checking the TCRdb D call of TRBD1 is not possible without DNA. CDR1 and CDR2 (germline): SGHTA, FQGNSA. The CDR3 consists of 16 residues. The CDR3 spells CASSLTAGAVTGELFF.

This chain connects TRBV18 to TRBJ2-1; TCRdb's assignment of TRBD2 cannot be checked, as there is no DNA. Germline V gene lookup returns CDR1 KGHSH and CDR2 LQKENI. The length of the CDR3 is 19 residues. This chain's CDR3 is CASSPKGLAGGSSYNEQFF.